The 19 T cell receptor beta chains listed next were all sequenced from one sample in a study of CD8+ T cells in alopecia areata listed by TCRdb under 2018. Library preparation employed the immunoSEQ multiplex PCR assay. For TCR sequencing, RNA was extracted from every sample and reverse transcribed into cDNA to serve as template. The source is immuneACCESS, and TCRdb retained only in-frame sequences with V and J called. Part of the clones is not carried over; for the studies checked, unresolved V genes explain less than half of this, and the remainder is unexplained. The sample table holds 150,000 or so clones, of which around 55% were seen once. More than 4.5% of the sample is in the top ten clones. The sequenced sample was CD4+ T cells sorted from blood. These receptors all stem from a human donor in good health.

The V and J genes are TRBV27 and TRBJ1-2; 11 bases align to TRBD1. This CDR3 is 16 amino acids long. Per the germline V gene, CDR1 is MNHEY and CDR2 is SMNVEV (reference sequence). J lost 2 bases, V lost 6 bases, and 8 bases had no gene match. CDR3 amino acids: CASSSMRTGGNYGYTF. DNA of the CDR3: TGTGCCAGCAGCTCAATGAGGACAGGGGGCAACTATGGCTACACCTTC.

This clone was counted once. CDR3 sequence: CASSSQQGGPGNEQFF. In nucleotides, the CDR3 is TGTGCCAGCAGTTCCCAACAGGGCGGGCCCGGTAATGAGCAGTTCTTC. J is TRBJ2-1 and V is TRBV6-5; possibly TRBD1 for D (6 bases). The germline gives CDR1 MNHEY, CDR2 SVGAGI. Trimming removed 4 bases at V and 7 bases at J, with 20 bases between. The CDR3 has 16 amino acids.

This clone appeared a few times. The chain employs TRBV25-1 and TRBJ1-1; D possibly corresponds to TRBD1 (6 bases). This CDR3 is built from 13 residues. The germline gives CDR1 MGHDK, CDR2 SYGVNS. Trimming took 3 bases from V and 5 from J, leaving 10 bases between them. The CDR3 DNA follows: TGTGCCAGCAGTGACAGGGGACTGACTGAAGCTTTCTTT. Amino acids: CASSDRGLTEAFF.

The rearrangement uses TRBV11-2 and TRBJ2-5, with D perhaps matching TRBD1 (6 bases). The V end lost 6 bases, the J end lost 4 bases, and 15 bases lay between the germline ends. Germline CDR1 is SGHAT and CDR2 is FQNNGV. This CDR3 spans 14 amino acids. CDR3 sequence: CASRLQGPRETQYF. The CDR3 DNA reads TGTGCCAGCAGGTTGCAGGGGCCTCGAGAGACCCAGTACTTC.

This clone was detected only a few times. In DNA form, the CDR3 reads TGTGCCAGCAGCCAGAACATCTATGGCTACACCTTC. Translation: CASSQNIYGYTF. The rearrangement links TRBV14 to TRBJ1-2; no reliable D call. The V gene lost 3 bases and the J gene lost 4 bases, with 6 bases spanning the gap. The germline V gene has CDR1 SGHDN and CDR2 FVKESK. This CDR3 comprises 12 residues.

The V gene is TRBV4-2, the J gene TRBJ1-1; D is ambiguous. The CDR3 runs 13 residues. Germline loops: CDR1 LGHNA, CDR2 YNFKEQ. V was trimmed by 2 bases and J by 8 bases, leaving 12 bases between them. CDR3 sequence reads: CASSQQEPAEAFF. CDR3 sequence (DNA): TGTGCCAGCAGCCAACAGGAACCGGCGGAAGCTTTCTTT.

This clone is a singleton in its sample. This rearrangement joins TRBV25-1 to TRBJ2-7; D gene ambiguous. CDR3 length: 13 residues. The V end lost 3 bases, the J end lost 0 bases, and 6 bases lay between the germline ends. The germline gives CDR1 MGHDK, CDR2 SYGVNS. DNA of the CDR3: TGTGCCAGCAGTGAGTACGCCTCCTACGAGCAGTACTTC. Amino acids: CASSEYASYEQYF.

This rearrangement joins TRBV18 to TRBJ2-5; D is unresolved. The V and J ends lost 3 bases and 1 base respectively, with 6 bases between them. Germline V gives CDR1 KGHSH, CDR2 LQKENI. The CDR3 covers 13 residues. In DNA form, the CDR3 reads TGTGCCAGCTCACCCCGACTCCAAGAGACCCAGTACTTC. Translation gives CASSPRLQETQYF.

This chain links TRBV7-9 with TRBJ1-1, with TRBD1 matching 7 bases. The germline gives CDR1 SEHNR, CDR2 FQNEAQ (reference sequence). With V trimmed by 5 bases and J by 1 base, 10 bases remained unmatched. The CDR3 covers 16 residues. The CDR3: CASSSDRAFGNTEAFF. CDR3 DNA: TGTGCCAGCAGCAGCGACAGGGCTTTTGGGAACACTGAAGCTTTCTTT.

CDR3 coding DNA: TGTGCCAGCAAGCTGAAGGGGGCGAGCGAGCAGTACTTC. It yields the protein CASKLKGASEQYF. The chain has TRBV6-5 and TRBJ2-7, with 7 bases lining up with TRBD1. CDR1 is MNHEY, CDR2 SVGAGI, per germline. V lost 7 bases to trimming and J lost 6 bases; unmatched junction nucleotides: 9. This CDR3 spans 13 amino acids.

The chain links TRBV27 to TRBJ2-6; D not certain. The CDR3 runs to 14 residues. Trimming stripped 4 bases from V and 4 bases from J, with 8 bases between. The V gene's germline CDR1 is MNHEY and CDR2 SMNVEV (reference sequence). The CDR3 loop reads CASSWASGANVLTF. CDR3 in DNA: TGTGCCAGCAGTTGGGCTTCCGGGGCCAACGTCCTGACTTTC. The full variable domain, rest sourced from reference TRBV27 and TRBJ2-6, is EAQVTQNPRYLITVTGKKLTVTCSQNMNHEYMSWYRQDPGLGLRQIYYSMNVEVTDKGDVPEGYKVSRKEKRNFPLILESPSPNQTSLYFCASSWASGANVLTFGAGSRLTVL.

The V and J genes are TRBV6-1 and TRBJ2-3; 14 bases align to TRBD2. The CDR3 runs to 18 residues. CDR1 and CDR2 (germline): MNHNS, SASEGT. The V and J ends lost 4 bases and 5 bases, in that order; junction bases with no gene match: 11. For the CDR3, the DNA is TGTGCCAGCAGTGTAAAAGCCGGGACTAGCGGGAGACAAGATACGCAGTATTTT. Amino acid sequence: CASSVKAGTSGRQDTQYF.

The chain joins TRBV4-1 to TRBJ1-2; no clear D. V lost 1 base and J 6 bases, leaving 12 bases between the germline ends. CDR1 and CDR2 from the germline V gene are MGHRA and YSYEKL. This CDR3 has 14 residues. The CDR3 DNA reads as TGCGCCAGCAGCCAAGGGAGCTGGCCGAATGGCTACACCTTC. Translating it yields CASSQGSWPNGYTF.

The CDR3 DNA is TGTGCCAGCACCCTGGGAACACTCTATGGCTACACCTTC. Translating gives CASTLGTLYGYTF. The chain employs TRBV5-4 and TRBJ1-2; D not certain. CDR1 SGHNT and CDR2 YYREEE come from the germline V gene (reference sequence). The V and J ends lost 6 bases and 4 bases respectively, with 13 bases between them. The CDR3 is 13 amino acids.

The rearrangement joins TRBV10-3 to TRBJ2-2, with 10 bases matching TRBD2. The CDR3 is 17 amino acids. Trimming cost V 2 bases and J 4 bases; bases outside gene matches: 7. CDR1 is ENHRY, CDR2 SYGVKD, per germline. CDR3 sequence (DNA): TGTGCCATCAGTGAGCCCGCTAGCGGGGGACCCACCGGGGAGCTGTTTTTT. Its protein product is CAISEPASGGPTGELFF.

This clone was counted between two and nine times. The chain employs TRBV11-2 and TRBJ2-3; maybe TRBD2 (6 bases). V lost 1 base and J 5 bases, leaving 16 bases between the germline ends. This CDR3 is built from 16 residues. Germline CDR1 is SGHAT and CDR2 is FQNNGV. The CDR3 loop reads CASSLGYSGPGDTQYF. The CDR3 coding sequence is TGTGCCAGCAGCTTAGGGTATAGCGGTCCCGGAGATACGCAGTATTTT.

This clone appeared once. The CDR3 coding sequence is TGTGCCAGCAGCCTAGGAGTCCAAGAGACCCAGTACTTC. Residues: CASSLGVQETQYF. The rearrangement links TRBV7-3 to TRBJ2-5; D is uncertain. The CDR3 consists of 13 residues. Germline V gives CDR1 SGHTA, CDR2 FQGTGA. Deletions cut 5 bases from V and 1 base from J, with 8 bases between. Variable domain in full (rest from reference TRBV7-3 and TRBJ2-5): GAGVSQTPSNKVTEKGKYVELRCDPISGHTALYWYRQSLGQGPEFLIYFQGTGAADDSGLPNDRFFAVRPEGSVSTLKIQRTERGDSAVYLCASSLGVQETQYFGPGTRLLVL.

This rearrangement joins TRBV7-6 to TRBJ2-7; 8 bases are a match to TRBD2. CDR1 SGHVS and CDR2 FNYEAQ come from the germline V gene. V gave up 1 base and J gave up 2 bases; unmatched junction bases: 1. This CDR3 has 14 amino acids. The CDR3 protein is CASSLGTSTYEQYF. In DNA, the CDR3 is TGTGCCAGCAGCTTAGGGACTAGCACCTACGAGCAGTACTTC.

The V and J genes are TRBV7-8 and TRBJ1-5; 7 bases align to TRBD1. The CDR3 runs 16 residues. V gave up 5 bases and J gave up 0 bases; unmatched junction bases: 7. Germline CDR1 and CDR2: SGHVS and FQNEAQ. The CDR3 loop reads CASSRQQGSSNQPQHF. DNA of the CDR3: TGTGCCAGCAGCCGACAACAGGGGTCTAGCAATCAGCCCCAGCATTTT.